Only a few counts were recorded for the clone carrying this T cell receptor beta chain. No antigen is known for it. With 5 bases removed from V and 0 bases from J, the gap between germline ends came to 11 bases. The CDR3 consists of 15 residues. Germline V gives CDR1 SEHNR, CDR2 FQNEAQ (reference sequence). These data come from a study of a mutant IDH1 vaccine in newly diagnosed glioma. Across the study: Beforehand, treatment had been radiotherapy, temozolomide, or both; the majority received both. Study results and limitations: Overall, 80% to 95% of patients had vaccine-induced immune responses. Seemingly, top peripheral T cell clonotype changes bore no relation to pseudoprogression.

Time point denoted: baseline, week 1 (first vaccination visit). Treatment noted: pre-vaccination baseline after standard-of-care therapy. Astrocytomas that were new, WHO grade 3 or 4, IDH1-mutant and ATRX-lost were present in the donors. The table came from immunoSEQ multiplex PCR; TCRdb's copy has only in-frame clones and leaves some out. The sample lists over 14,000 clones; roughly nine tenths were seen once. The receptor was isolated from a woman between 40 and 55 years old with glioma. Some clones in this sample may be carry-over from other donors' samples. The sequencing used PBMCs, collected from a glioma patient treated with radiotherapy, temozolomide or both. This chain uses TRBV7-9 with TRBJ2-1, with D tentatively TRBD1 or TRBD2 (5 bases each). CDR3 region: CASSPAGSSYNEQFF. CDR3 sequence (DNA): TGTGCCAGCAGCCCCGCAGGGAGCTCCTACAATGAGCAGTTCTTC.